This T cell receptor (beta chain) emerged from a study of blood T cell repertoires in COVID-19. The overall study: Specimens from acute and convalescent COVID-19 originated in the United States, Italy and Spain. T cells, B-cell-depleted T cells, or PBMCs supplied cDNA or gDNA.

Per the original data handling: The authors estimated nucleated cell counts from reference gene primer amplification. Assay: immunoSEQ multiplex PCR; the TCRdb copy retains only in-frame clones and omits some. V and J calls and clone size follow that table, whereas D and trimming were derived from the DNA. The sample has under 130,000 clones; approximately 89% are singletons. The CDR3 consists of 14 residues. The germline V gene has CDR1 SGHNT and CDR2 YENEEA. Trimming removed 5 bases from V and 4 bases from J, with 15 bases in between. The receptor's source is an elderly woman in a cohort sampled during active COVID-19. The chain joins TRBV11-3 to TRBJ2-7; no definite D call. Specimen: peripheral blood. The CDR3 DNA follows: TGTGCCAGCAGCGCTGGTCCAGGTTTATACGAGCAGTACTTC. As protein: CASSAGPGLYEQYF.